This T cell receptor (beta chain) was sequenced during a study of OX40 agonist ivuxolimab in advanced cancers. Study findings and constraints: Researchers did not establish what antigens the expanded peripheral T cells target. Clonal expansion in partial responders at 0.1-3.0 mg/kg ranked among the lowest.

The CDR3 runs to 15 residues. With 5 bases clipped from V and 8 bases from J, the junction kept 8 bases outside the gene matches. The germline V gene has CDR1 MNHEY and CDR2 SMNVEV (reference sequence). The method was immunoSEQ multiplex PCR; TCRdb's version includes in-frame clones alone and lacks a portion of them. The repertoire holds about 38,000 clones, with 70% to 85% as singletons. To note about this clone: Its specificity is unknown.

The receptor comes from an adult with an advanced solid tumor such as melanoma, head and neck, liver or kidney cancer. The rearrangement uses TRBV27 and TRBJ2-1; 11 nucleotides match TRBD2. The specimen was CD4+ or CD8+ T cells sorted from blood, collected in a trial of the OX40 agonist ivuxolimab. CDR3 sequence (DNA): TGTGCCAGCAGTCCACTAGCGGGAGTAGGCGATGAGCAGTTCTTC. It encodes CASSPLAGVGDEQFF.